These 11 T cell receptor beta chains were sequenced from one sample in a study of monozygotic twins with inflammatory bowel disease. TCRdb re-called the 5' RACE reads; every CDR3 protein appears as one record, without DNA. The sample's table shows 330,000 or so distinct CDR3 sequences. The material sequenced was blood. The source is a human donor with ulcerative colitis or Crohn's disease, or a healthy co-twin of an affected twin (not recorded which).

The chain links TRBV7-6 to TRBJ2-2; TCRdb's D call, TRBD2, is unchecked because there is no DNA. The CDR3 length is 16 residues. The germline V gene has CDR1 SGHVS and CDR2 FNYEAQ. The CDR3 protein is CASSLAGGRDTGELFF.

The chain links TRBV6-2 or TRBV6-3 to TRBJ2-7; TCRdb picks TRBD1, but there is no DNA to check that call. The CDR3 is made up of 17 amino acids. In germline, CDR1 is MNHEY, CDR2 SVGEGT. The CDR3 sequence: CASSYDRNRSSSYEQYF.

CDR3 in amino acids: CSVGKQSYEQYF. The chain combines TRBV29-1 with TRBJ2-7. Germline CDR1 and CDR2: SQVTM and ANQGSEA. The CDR3 has 12 residues.

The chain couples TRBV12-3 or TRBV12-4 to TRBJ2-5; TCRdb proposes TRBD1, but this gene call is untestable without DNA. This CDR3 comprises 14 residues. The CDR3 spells CASSLGRERETQYF.

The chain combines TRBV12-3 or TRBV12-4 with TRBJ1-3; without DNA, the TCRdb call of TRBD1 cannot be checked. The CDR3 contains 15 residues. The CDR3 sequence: CATRDRSLFGNTIYF.

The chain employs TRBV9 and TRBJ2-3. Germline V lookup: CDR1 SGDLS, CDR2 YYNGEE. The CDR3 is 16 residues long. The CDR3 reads CACSVVGVGDPDTQYF. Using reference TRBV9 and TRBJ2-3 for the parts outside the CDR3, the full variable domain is DSGVTQTPKHLITATGQRVTLRCSPRSGDLSVYWYQQSLDQGLQFLIQYYNGEERAKGNILERFSAQQFPDLHSELNLSSLELGDSALYFCACSVVGVGDPDTQYFGPGTRLTVL.

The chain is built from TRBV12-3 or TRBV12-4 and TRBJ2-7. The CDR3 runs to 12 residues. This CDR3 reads CASSLKGIGQYF.

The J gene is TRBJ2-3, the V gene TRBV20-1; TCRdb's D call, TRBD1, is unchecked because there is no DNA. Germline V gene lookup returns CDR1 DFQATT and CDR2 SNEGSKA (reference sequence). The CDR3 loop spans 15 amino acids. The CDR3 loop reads CSARVPTGRTDTQYF.

The chain's CDR3 is CASSLVQESYNEQFF. The chain couples TRBV5-6 to TRBJ2-1; the TRBD1 assignment by TCRdb is unverifiable without DNA. Germline CDR1 is SGHDT and CDR2 is YYEEEE. The CDR3 has 15 amino acids.

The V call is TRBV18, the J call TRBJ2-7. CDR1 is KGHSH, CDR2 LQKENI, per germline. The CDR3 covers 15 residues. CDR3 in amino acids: CASSPPHRDLYEQYF.

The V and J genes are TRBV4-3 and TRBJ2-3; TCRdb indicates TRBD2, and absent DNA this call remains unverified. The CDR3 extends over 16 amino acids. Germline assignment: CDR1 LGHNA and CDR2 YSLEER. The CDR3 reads CASSPRTSGGGDTQYF.